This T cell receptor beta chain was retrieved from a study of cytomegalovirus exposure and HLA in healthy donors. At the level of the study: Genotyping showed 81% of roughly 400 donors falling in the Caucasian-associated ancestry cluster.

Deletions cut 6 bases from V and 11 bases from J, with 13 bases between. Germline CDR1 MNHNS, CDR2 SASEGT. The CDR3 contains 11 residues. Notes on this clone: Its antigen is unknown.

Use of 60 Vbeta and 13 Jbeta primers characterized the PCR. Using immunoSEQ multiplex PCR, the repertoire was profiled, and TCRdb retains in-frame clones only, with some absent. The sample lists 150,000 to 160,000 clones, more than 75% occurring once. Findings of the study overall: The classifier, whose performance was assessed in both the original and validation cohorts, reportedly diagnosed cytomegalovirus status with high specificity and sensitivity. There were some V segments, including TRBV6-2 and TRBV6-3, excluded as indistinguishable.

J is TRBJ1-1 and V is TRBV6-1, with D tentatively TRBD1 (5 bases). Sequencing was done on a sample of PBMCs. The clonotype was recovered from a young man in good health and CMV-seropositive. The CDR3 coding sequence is TGTGCCAGCAGGCTTCAGGGCATGGCTTTCTTT. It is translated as CASRLQGMAFF.